The rows below give T cell receptor beta chains drawn from one sample of a study of shared clonotypes between healthy human individuals. The protocol was immunoSEQ multiplex PCR, while the TCRdb copy is restricted to in-frame clones and leaves out a portion. This sample has about 2.2 million clones, with 93% found just once. The material sequenced was naive CD8+ T cells from PBMCs. These receptors all stem from a young man in good health. Some clones in this sample may be carry-over from other donors' samples. CDR3s include the opening cysteine and the closing phenylalanine or tryptophan. The D gene is left open where the match is weak. The size entry is marked missing in some rows and otherwise reads once, few, many or a size class.

j_call clone_size d_call v_call cdr3_aa cdr3_nt
TRBJ2-5 once . TRBV4-3 CASSQGRSGGRTQYF TGCGCCAGCAGCCAAGGACGGTCCGGGGGCCGGACCCAGTACTTC
TRBJ1-2 . . TRBV6-5 CASQRSGIDGYTF TGTGCCAGCCAAAGAAGCGGTATCGATGGCTACACCTTC
TRBJ2-7 . . TRBV12-1 CASSCRQALAGGSDEQYF TGTGCCAGCAGCTGCCGACAGGCCTTAGCGGGAGGGTCTGACGAGCAGTACTTC
TRBJ2-1 . . TRBV5-4 CASSLGNGVEQFF TGTGCCAGCAGCTTGGGGAACGGGGTGGAGCAGTTCTTC
TRBJ1-1 . TRBD1 TRBV5-1 CASSVGDRENTEAFF TGCGCCAGCAGCGTAGGGGACAGGGAGAATACTGAAGCTTTCTTT
TRBJ2-7 . TRBD2 TRBV5-6 CASSLGLAGLSYEQYF TGTGCCAGCAGCTTGGGACTAGCGGGCCTTTCCTACGAGCAGTACTTC
TRBJ2-3 . TRBD2 TRBV25-1 CASSSSGRHPDTQYF TGTGCCAGCAGTTCTAGCGGCAGACATCCAGATACGCAGTATTTT
TRBJ2-7 . . TRBV27 CASSLGLGNYEQYF TGTGCCAGCAGTTTGGGGCTGGGAAACTACGAGCAGTACTTC
TRBJ2-1 . TRBD2 TRBV5-1 CASSPWTSGSHNEQFF TGCGCCAGCAGCCCATGGACTAGCGGGAGTCACAATGAGCAGTTCTTC
TRBJ2-7 . . TRBV7-9 CASSSGAPYEQYF TGTGCCAGCAGCTCCGGGGCCCCCTACGAGCAGTACTTC
TRBJ1-5 . . TRBV10-1 CASTATGSYSNQPQHF TGCGCCAGCACGGCGACAGGATCTTATAGCAATCAGCCCCAGCATTTT
TRBJ1-2 . . TRBV5-6 CASSTGSQGGYTF TGTGCCAGCAGCACCGGGTCTCAGGGGGGCTACACCTTC
TRBJ2-3 . TRBD2 TRBV9 CASSVTSGFTDTQYF TGTGCCAGCAGCGTCACTAGCGGATTCACAGATACGCAGTATTTT
TRBJ1-1 . . TRBV7-6 CASSLGKEKMNTEAFF TGTGCCAGCAGCTTAGGTAAGGAGAAGATGAACACTGAAGCTTTCTTT
TRBJ2-7 . TRBD1 TRBV5-6 CASSVDRATGEQYF TGTGCCAGCAGCGTGGACAGGGCCACGGGCGAGCAGTACTTC
TRBJ2-1 . TRBD2 TRBV4-1 CASSRGGSSYNEQFF TGCGCCAGCAGCCGGGGCGGGAGCTCCTACAATGAGCAGTTCTTC
TRBJ2-7 . . TRBV27 CASRWAGGNYEQYF TGTGCCAGCAGGTGGGCGGGTGGAAACTACGAGCAGTACTTC
TRBJ2-7 once TRBD2 TRBV4-3 CASSQEGSGVYEQYF TGCGCCAGCAGCCAAGAGGGTAGCGGGGTCTACGAGCAGTACTTC
TRBJ2-1 . . TRBV4-2 CASSQTGDEGNYNEQFF TGTGCCAGCAGCCAAACTGGTGACGAGGGCAACTACAATGAGCAGTTCTTC
TRBJ2-7 . . TRBV5-6 CASSLDGSAGYYEQYF TGTGCCAGCAGCTTGGACGGCTCGGCAGGATACTACGAGCAGTACTTC
TRBJ1-1 . . TRBV28 CASSGISRWNTEAFF TGTGCCAGCAGTGGAATATCTAGATGGAACACTGAAGCTTTCTTT
TRBJ2-7 . TRBD2 TRBV28 CASSLTLRGYYEQYF TGTGCCAGCAGTTTGACCCTGCGGGGGTATTACGAGCAGTACTTC
TRBJ1-3 . . TRBV11-3 CASSGRGGNTIYF TGTGCCAGCAGCGGCCGAGGGGGAAACACCATATATTTT
TRBJ2-7 once . TRBV28 CASSRPGYEQYF TGTGCCAGCAGCCGACCGGGGTACGAGCAGTACTTC
TRBJ2-7 . TRBD2 TRBV6-1 CASSPRAGFSYEQYF TGTGCCAGCAGTCCCAGAGCGGGGTTCTCCTACGAGCAGTACTTC
TRBJ1-2 . TRBD1 TRBV5-1 CASSLSPGQTRFDGYTF TGCGCCAGCAGCCTATCCCCGGGACAGACCCGTTTCGATGGCTACACCTTC
TRBJ2-3 . TRBD1 TRBV29-1 CSVERGGQGSDTQYF TGCAGCGTTGAAAGAGGAGGACAGGGCTCAGATACGCAGTATTTT
TRBJ2-1 . . TRBV28 CASSLVAGSYNEQFF TGTGCCAGCAGTTTGGTCGCGGGATCCTACAATGAGCAGTTCTTC
TRBJ2-1 once TRBD2 TRBV5-1 CASSLTSGRFEEQFF TGCGCCAGCAGCCTGACTAGCGGGAGATTCGAAGAGCAGTTCTTC
TRBJ2-3 . . TRBV9 CASSVGSRPTDTQYF TGTGCCAGCAGCGTAGGTAGCCGCCCCACAGATACGCAGTATTTT
TRBJ2-7 . TRBD2 TRBV27 CASRVSSGLVSEQYF TGTGCCAGCAGAGTCTCTTCGGGACTAGTAAGCGAGCAGTACTTC
TRBJ2-3 . . TRBV27 CASSSPLTDTQYF TGTGCCAGCAGTTCCCCACTCACAGATACGCAGTATTTT
TRBJ1-5 . TRBD1 TRBV27 CASSASQGDWTQPQHF TGTGCCAGCAGTGCTTCACAGGGGGACTGGACTCAGCCCCAGCATTTT
TRBJ2-5 . TRBD2 TRBV10-1 CASSEGSGNYQETQYF TGCGCCAGCAGTGAAGGTAGCGGGAATTACCAAGAGACCCAGTACTTC
TRBJ2-7 . . TRBV7-9 CASSLDQTYEQYF TGTGCCAGCAGCTTAGACCAGACCTACGAGCAGTACTTC
TRBJ2-7 . TRBD2 TRBV9 CASSPGWASGSHEQYF TGTGCCAGCAGCCCGGGTTGGGCTAGCGGGAGCCACGAGCAGTACTTC
TRBJ2-7 . . TRBV27 CASSPPGDEQYF TGTGCCAGCAGTCCCCCAGGGGACGAGCAGTACTTC
TRBJ2-2 . TRBD2 TRBV7-2 CASSQGLAGSNTGELFF TGTGCCAGCAGCCAGGGACTAGCGGGTTCGAACACCGGGGAGCTGTTTTTT
TRBJ1-2 . . TRBV29-1 CSVEVGLGPVGYTF TGCAGCGTTGAAGTGGGGCTCGGGCCGGTTGGCTACACCTTC
TRBJ2-1 . . TRBV5-1 CASSDRPGGSYNEQFF TGCGCCAGCAGCGACAGGCCGGGGGGCTCCTACAATGAGCAGTTCTTC
TRBJ1-2 . . TRBV13 CASSSGVNYGYTF TGTGCCAGCAGCTCCGGGGTAAACTATGGCTACACCTTC
TRBJ2-5 . TRBD1 TRBV6-6 CASSYADRGAVTQYF TGTGCCAGCAGTTACGCGGACAGGGGGGCTGTGACCCAGTACTTC
TRBJ2-1 . TRBD2 TRBV4-3 CASSQGVAGSYNEQFF TGCGCCAGCAGCCAAGGAGTAGCGGGATCTTACAATGAGCAGTTCTTC
TRBJ1-4 . . TRBV28 CASSLSGSDEKLFF TGTGCCAGCAGTTTATCGGGGTCAGATGAAAAACTGTTTTTT
TRBJ2-7 . . TRBV4-1 CASSRHRDNSYEQYF TGCGCCAGCAGCCGGCACCGGGACAACTCCTACGAGCAGTACTTC
TRBJ1-2 . . TRBV7-8 CASSLGVVGWGINYGYTF TGTGCCAGCAGCTTAGGGGTTGTGGGCTGGGGTATTAACTATGGCTACACCTTC
TRBJ2-5 . . TRBV19 CASSIDPRQQETQYF TGTGCCAGTAGTATAGATCCCAGACAGCAAGAGACCCAGTACTTC
TRBJ2-1 . . TRBV6-5 CASSFLGSSYNEQFF TGTGCCAGCAGCTTTTTGGGCAGCTCCTACAATGAGCAGTTCTTC
TRBJ2-2 once TRBD2 TRBV28 CASRATSGSTGELFF TGTGCCAGCAGGGCGACTAGCGGGAGTACCGGGGAGCTGTTTTTT
TRBJ2-4 once TRBD1 TRBV11-2 CASSLTGGDIQYF TGTGCCAGCAGCTTAACAGGGGGTGACATTCAGTACTTC
TRBJ2-5 . . TRBV28 CASSSRREETQYF TGTGCCAGCAGTTCTCGAAGGGAGGAGACCCAGTACTTC